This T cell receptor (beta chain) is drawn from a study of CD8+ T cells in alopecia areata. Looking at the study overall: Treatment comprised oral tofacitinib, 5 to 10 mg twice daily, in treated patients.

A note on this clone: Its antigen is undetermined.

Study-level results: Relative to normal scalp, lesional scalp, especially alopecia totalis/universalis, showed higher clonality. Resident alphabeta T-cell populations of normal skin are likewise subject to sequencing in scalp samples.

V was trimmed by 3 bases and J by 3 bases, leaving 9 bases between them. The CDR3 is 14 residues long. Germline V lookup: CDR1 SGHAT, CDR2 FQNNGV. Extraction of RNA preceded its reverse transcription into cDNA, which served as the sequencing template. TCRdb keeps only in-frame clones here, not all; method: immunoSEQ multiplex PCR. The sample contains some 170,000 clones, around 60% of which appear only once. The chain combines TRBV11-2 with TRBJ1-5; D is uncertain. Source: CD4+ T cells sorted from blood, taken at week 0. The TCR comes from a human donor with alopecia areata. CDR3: CASSFSGINQPQHF. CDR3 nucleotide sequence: TGTGCCAGCAGCTTTTCGGGGATCAATCAGCCCCAGCATTTT.